This T cell receptor (beta chain) was captured by sequencing in a study of memory CD8 T cells in hepatitis C reinfection. About the study: After reinfection, a couple of primary-infection resolvers became chronically infected. A positive HCV RNA test after two negatives ≥60 days apart defined reinfection. Between 3 and 8 weeks after reinfection detection, peak samples were drawn.

Generated by immunoSEQ multiplex PCR, the TCRdb table keeps only in-frame clones and is missing some. The sample lists some 2,700 clones, 90% occurring once. To note about this clone: Relative to the germline gene, one junction end is altered; a read error may explain this.

Time point described: peak reinfection, 3 to 8 weeks after reinfection detection. No in vitro expansion preceded TCR sequencing of the sorted cells. A couple of donors provided sorted CD3+ CD8+ CD45RO- naive CD8 T cells at all three reinfection time points. Sequencing was done on a sample of naive CD8+ T cells sorted from blood. This clonotype was obtained from a man aged 50 to 60 with hepatitis C virus infection.

The CDR3, as DNA: TGTGCTAGCAGCCCTAGAACAGGGGAAACCCAGTACTTC. Protein sequence: CASSPRTGETQYF. The chain uses TRBV7-7 and TRBJ2-5; 7 bases line up with TRBD1. This CDR3 is built from 13 residues. Germline V gene lookup returns CDR1 SSHAT and CDR2 FNYEAQ (reference sequence).